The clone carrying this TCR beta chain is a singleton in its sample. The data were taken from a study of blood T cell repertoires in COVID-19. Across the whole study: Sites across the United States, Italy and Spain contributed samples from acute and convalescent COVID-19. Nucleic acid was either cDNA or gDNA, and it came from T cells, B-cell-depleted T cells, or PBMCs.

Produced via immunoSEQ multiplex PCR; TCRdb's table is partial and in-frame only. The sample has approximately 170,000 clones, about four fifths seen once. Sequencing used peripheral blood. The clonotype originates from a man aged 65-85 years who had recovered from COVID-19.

The CDR3 here is CASSQGDRQGFEQFF. The CDR3 DNA is TGTGCCAGCAGCCAAGGGGATCGACAGGGCTTCGAGCAGTTCTTC. The gene calls are TRBV3-1 (or the pseudogene TRBV3-2) and TRBJ2-1, with 7 bases lining up with TRBD1. Unmatched junction bases numbered 10, after V lost 1 base and J lost 10 bases. The germline CDR1 and CDR2 sequences are LGHDT and YNNKEL (reference sequence). The CDR3 covers 15 residues.